The rows below give T cell receptor beta chains drawn from one sample of a study of cytomegalovirus exposure and HLA in healthy donors. Data came from immunoSEQ multiplex PCR; TCRdb stores just in-frame clones and leaves some out. This sample yields some 150,000 clones, of which roughly 82% are seen a single time; about 7.1% belongs to the top ten. The sequenced material came from PBMCs. These receptors were taken from a woman aged 45-60 years in good health and CMV-seropositive. Each CDR3 is given with its conserved first and last residue. A D gene is named only where the DNA matches it firmly. For some rows the clone size is stated as once, few or many, or as a class when expanded; others skip it.

J: TRBJ2-1
size: -
D: TRBD1
V: TRBV5-1
DNA: TGCGCCAGCGGGACAGGGGTATGGGGCAATGAGCAGTTCTTC
CDR3: CASGTGVWGNEQFF

J: TRBJ2-1
size: -
D: -
V: TRBV7-9
DNA: TGTGCCAGCAGTAACTACAATGAGCAGTTCTTC
CDR3: CASSNYNEQFF

J: TRBJ1-1
size: -
D: -
V: TRBV6-6
DNA: TGTGCCAGCAGTTACTTGGGGCAGAACACTGAAGCTTTCTTT
CDR3: CASSYLGQNTEAFF

J: TRBJ2-2
size: -
D: TRBD2
V: TRBV9
DNA: TGTGCCAGCAGCGTAGGACTAGCGGGGGGCGGGGAGCTGTTTTTT
CDR3: CASSVGLAGGGELFF

J: TRBJ1-2
size: -
D: -
V: TRBV5-4
DNA: TGTGCCAGCAGCCTGATAAAAGAGTCGGGCTACACCTTC
CDR3: CASSLIKESGYTF

J: TRBJ1-6
size: few
D: TRBD1
V: TRBV27
DNA: TGTGCCAGCACCGGGACAGGGGGGACTTCACCCCTCCACTTT
CDR3: CASTGTGGTSPLHF

J: TRBJ2-2
size: -
D: TRBD1
V: TRBV7-2
DNA: TGTGCCAGCAGCATCCGGGACAGGGGGCGCGGGACCGGGGAGCTGTTTTTT
CDR3: CASSIRDRGRGTGELFF

J: TRBJ1-5
size: -
D: -
V: TRBV5-6
DNA: TGTGCCAGCAGCTTCTCTAGACGGGGAACTAATCAGCCCCAGCATTTT
CDR3: CASSFSRRGTNQPQHF

J: TRBJ2-7
size: -
D: -
V: TRBV9
DNA: TGTGCCAGCAGCGGGCCCCAGGGCGAGCAGTACTTC
CDR3: CASSGPQGEQYF

J: TRBJ2-6
size: -
D: -
V: TRBV5-4
DNA: TGTGCCAGCAGCACGGCAGGGGTCCGCTCTGGGGCCAACGTCCTGACTTTC
CDR3: CASSTAGVRSGANVLTF

J: TRBJ2-1
size: -
D: TRBD1
V: TRBV29-1
DNA: TGCAGCGTTGAGGTGGGACAGGTCGTTGCCTATGAGCAGTTCTTC
CDR3: CSVEVGQVVAYEQFF

J: TRBJ1-5
size: -
D: -
V: TRBV19
DNA: TGTGCCAGTAGTATAGGAAGTCCGGGCAATCAGCCCCAGCATTTT
CDR3: CASSIGSPGNQPQHF

J: TRBJ2-1
size: -
D: -
V: TRBV2
DNA: TGTGCCAGCTCGGGGGGCCATGAGCAGTTCTTC
CDR3: CASSGGHEQFF

J: TRBJ2-7
size: -
D: TRBD1
V: TRBV18
DNA: TGTGCCAGCTCAGCGGACAGGAGCTCCTACGAGCAGTACTTC
CDR3: CASSADRSSYEQYF

J: TRBJ2-7
size: once
D: -
V: TRBV5-6
DNA: TGTGCCAGCAGCTTGGGACAGTTAACCTCCTACGAGCAGTACTTC
CDR3: CASSLGQLTSYEQYF

J: TRBJ2-1
size: -
D: TRBD2
V: TRBV5-1
DNA: TGCGCCAGCAGCCAAGGTGGGGAGGGGTACAATGAGCAGTTCTTC
CDR3: CASSQGGEGYNEQFF

J: TRBJ1-6
size: -
D: -
V: TRBV6-5
DNA: TGTGCCAGCAGTTACAGCCAGACAATTAATTCACCCCTCCACTTT
CDR3: CASSYSQTINSPLHF

J: TRBJ2-2
size: -
D: TRBD1
V: TRBV7-2
DNA: TGTGCCAGCAAGGTTGACAGGGGGCTTACCGGGGAGCTGTTTTTT
CDR3: CASKVDRGLTGELFF

J: TRBJ2-1
size: -
D: -
V: TRBV6-5
DNA: TGTGCCAGCAGTTACTACTCGGCAGGGGATGAGCAGTTCTTC
CDR3: CASSYYSAGDEQFF

J: TRBJ2-1
size: -
D: -
V: TRBV7-9
DNA: TGTTCCAGCAGCTCCGCGGGGCCGAGCTCCTACAATGAGCAGTTCTTC
CDR3: CSSSSAGPSSYNEQFF

J: TRBJ1-5
size: -
D: -
V: TRBV15
DNA: TGTGCCACCAGCAGAGACGTCTCGGGAGGCAATCAGCCCCAGCATTTT
CDR3: CATSRDVSGGNQPQHF

J: TRBJ1-1
size: -
D: TRBD1
V: TRBV10-3
DNA: TGTGCCATCAGTGAGTCTGTTAGACAGGGGACCGATGAAGCTTTCTTT
CDR3: CAISESVRQGTDEAFF

J: TRBJ1-2
size: once
D: -
V: TRBV5-1
DNA: TGCGCCAGCAGCTTGTCGGGGGAAACTAACTATGGCTACACCTTC
CDR3: CASSLSGETNYGYTF

J: TRBJ1-3
size: few
D: -
V: TRBV10-1
DNA: TGCGCCAGCAGTGAGAAAGGGGCTGCTGGAAACACCATATATTTT
CDR3: CASSEKGAAGNTIYF

J: TRBJ2-7
size: -
D: -
V: TRBV28
DNA: TGTGCCAGCAGTTTCTCGGGGGCCTACGAGCAGTACTTC
CDR3: CASSFSGAYEQYF

J: TRBJ1-2
size: -
D: TRBD1
V: TRBV30
DNA: TGTGCCCTTGGACAGGTTAACTATGGCTACACCTTC
CDR3: CALGQVNYGYTF

J: TRBJ1-1
size: -
D: -
V: TRBV19
DNA: TGTGCCAGTAGTATAGCAGGCGGAGGGGCTTTCTTT
CDR3: CASSIAGGGAFF

J: TRBJ1-1
size: -
D: -
V: TRBV19
DNA: TGTGCCAGTAGTATAGGTGCCCTGAGCACTGAAGCTTTCTTT
CDR3: CASSIGALSTEAFF

J: TRBJ2-7
size: -
D: -
V: TRBV27
DNA: TGTGCCAGCAGTTTATTGGGGCAGTACGAGCAGTACTTC
CDR3: CASSLLGQYEQYF

J: TRBJ2-3
size: -
D: TRBD1
V: TRBV15
DNA: TGTGCCACCAGCTATGAAGGGGGCGTAGATACGCAGTATTTT
CDR3: CATSYEGGVDTQYF

J: TRBJ2-1
size: -
D: -
V: TRBV2
DNA: TGTGCCAGCAGTGAAACCCGCCTAGCTGAGCAGTTCTTC
CDR3: CASSETRLAEQFF

J: TRBJ2-1
size: -
D: TRBD2
V: TRBV7-8
DNA: TGTGCCAGCAGCTTAGGACTAGCGGGGTCCTACAATGAGCAGTTCTTC
CDR3: CASSLGLAGSYNEQFF

J: TRBJ2-3
size: -
D: TRBD2
V: TRBV7-8
DNA: TGTGCCAGCTCCTTCGAACTAGCGGGGGGGCCTAACACAGATACGCAGTATTTT
CDR3: CASSFELAGGPNTDTQYF

J: TRBJ2-6
size: -
D: -
V: TRBV12-5
DNA: TGTGCTAGTGGCCCACCTAGGGGTTCTGGGGCCAACGTCCTGACTTTC
CDR3: CASGPPRGSGANVLTF

J: TRBJ1-4
size: -
D: -
V: TRBV5-4
DNA: TGTGCCAGCAGCTTGGGGGGCGGAAAACTGTTTTTT
CDR3: CASSLGGGKLFF

J: TRBJ2-4
size: -
D: -
V: TRBV7-8
DNA: TGTGCCAGCAGCTTATTAGAGAGGGAAGTAGGAAACATTCAGTACTTC
CDR3: CASSLLEREVGNIQYF

J: TRBJ1-1
size: -
D: TRBD1
V: TRBV19
DNA: TGTGCCAGTACCGAGGGACAGCTGAACACTGAAGCTTTCTTT
CDR3: CASTEGQLNTEAFF

J: TRBJ1-1
size: -
D: -
V: TRBV5-1
DNA: TGCGCCAGCAGCCGACAGGACAACACTGAAGCTTTCTTT
CDR3: CASSRQDNTEAFF

J: TRBJ2-7
size: -
D: -
V: TRBV4-3
DNA: TGCGCCAGCAGCCGAGGTCCGGGGGAGCAGTACTTC
CDR3: CASSRGPGEQYF

J: TRBJ2-1
size: -
D: -
V: TRBV6-6
DNA: TGTGCCAGCGGGCAGTCTACCTACAATGAGCAGTTCTTC
CDR3: CASGQSTYNEQFF

J: TRBJ1-1
size: -
D: TRBD1
V: TRBV5-1
DNA: TGCGCCAGCAGCCCAACGGTCAGGACAGGGGAGGACACTGAAGCTTTCTTT
CDR3: CASSPTVRTGEDTEAFF

J: TRBJ2-1
size: -
D: TRBD1
V: TRBV15
DNA: TGTGCCACCAGCAGAGAGCCGGGACAGGGTATCCATGAGCAGTTCTTC
CDR3: CATSREPGQGIHEQFF

J: TRBJ2-7
size: -
D: TRBD1
V: TRBV5-4
DNA: TGTGCCAGCAGCTTGGCGGGACAGGGAGGTGTCCACGAGCAGTACTTC
CDR3: CASSLAGQGGVHEQYF

J: TRBJ2-7
size: few
D: -
V: TRBV5-6
DNA: TGTGCCAGCAGGACGGGATCCTACGAGCAGTACTTC
CDR3: CASRTGSYEQYF

J: TRBJ2-1
size: -
D: TRBD2
V: TRBV7-2
DNA: TGTGCCAGCAGCTTTGGCGGGGGGTCCCGGGGGGAGCAGTTCTTC
CDR3: CASSFGGGSRGEQFF